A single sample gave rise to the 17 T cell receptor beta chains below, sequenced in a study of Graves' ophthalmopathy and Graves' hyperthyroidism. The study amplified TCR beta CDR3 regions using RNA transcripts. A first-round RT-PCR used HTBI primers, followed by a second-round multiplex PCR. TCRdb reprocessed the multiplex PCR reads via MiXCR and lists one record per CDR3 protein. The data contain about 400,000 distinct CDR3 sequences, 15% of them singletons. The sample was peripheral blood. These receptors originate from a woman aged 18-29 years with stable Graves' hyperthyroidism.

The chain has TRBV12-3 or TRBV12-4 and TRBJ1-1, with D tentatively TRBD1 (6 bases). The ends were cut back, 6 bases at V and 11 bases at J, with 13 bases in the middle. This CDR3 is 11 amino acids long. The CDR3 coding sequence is TGTGCCAGCAGCCCTACAGGGAACGCTTTCTTT. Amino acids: CASSPTGNAFF.

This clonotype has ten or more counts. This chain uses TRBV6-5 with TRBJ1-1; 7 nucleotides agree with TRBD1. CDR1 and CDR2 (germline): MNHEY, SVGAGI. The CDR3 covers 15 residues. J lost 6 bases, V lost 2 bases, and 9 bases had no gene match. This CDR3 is CASSYLGQAVAEAFF. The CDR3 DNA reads TGTGCCAGCAGTTACCTTGGACAGGCTGTGGCTGAAGCTTTCTTT.

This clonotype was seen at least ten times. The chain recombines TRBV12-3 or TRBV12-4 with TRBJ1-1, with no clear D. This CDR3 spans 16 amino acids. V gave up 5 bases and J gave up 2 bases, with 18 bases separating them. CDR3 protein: CASSPLRPLQNTEAFF. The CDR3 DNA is TGTGCCAGCAGTCCCCTTAGGCCCTTACAAAACACTGAAGCTTTCTTT.

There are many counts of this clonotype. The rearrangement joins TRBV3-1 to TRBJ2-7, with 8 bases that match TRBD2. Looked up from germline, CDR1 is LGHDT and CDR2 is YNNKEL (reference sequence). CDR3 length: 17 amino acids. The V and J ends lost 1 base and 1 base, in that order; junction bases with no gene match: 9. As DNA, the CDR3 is TGTGCCAGCAGCCAAGGAGCGGGGGCCTCCCGGTCCTACGAGCAGTACTTC. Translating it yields CASSQGAGASRSYEQYF.

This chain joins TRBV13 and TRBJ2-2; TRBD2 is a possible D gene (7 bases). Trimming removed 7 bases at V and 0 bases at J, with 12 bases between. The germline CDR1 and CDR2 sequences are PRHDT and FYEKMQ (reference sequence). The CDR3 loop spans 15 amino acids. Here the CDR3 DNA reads TGTGCCAGCATGAGGGGGGGACCGAACACCGGGGAGCTGTTTTTT. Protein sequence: CASMRGGPNTGELFF. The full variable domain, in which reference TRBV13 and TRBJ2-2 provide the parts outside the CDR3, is AAGVIQSPRHLIKEKRETATLKCYPIPRHDTVYWYQQGPGQDPQFLISFYEKMQSDKGSIPDRFSAQQFSDYHSELNMSSLELGDSALYFCASMRGGPNTGELFFGEGSRLTVL.

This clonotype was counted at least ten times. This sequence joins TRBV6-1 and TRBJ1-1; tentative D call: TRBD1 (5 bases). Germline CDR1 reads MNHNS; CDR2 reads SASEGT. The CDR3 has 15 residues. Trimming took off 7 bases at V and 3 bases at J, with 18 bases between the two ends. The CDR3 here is CASTTFRGWDTEAFF. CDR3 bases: TGTGCCAGCACTACATTTCGGGGCTGGGACACTGAAGCTTTCTTT.

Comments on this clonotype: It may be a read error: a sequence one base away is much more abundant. CDR3 sequence: CASSPVQGLISPLHF. CDR3 DNA sequence: TGTGCCAGCAGCCCGGTACAGGGGCTAATTTCACCCCTCCACTTT. The chain combines TRBV27 with TRBJ1-6; 7 nucleotides align to TRBD1. The CDR3 contains 15 residues. From germline, CDR1 is MNHEY and CDR2 SMNVEV (reference sequence). V trimming: 6 bases; J trimming: 9 bases; junction bases outside the gene matches: 11.

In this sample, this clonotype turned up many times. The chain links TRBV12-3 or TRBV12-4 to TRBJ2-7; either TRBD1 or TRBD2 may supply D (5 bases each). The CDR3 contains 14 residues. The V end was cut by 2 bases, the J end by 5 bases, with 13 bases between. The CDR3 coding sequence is TGTGCCAGCAGTTTAAGGGGACGACGCGACGAGCAGTACTTC. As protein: CASSLRGRRDEQYF.

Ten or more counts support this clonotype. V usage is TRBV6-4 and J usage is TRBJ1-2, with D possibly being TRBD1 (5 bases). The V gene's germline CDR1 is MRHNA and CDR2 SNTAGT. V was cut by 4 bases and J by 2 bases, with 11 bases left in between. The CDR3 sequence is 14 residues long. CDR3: CASSAPGTNYGYTF. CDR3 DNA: TGTGCCAGCAGTGCCCCGGGGACCAACTATGGCTACACCTTC.

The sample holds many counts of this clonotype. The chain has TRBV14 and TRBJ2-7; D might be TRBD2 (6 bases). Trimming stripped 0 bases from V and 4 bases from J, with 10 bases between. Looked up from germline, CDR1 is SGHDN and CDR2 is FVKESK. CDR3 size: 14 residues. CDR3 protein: CASSQDSGRYEQYF. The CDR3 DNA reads TGTGCCAGCAGCCAAGATAGCGGCAGATACGAGCAGTACTTC.

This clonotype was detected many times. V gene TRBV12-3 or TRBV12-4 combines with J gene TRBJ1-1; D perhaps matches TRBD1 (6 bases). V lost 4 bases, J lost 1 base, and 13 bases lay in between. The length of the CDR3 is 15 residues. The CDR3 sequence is CASSSLRGANTEAFF. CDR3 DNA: TGTGCCAGCAGTTCCCTCCGGGGGGCGAACACTGAAGCTTTCTTT.

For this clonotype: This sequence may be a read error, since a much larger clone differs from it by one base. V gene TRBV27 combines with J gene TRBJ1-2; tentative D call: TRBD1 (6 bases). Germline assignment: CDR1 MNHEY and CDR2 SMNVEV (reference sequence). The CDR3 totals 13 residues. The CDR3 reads CSSSLGGFEGYTF. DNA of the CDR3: TGTTCCAGCAGTTTAGGGGGGTTCGAGGGCTACACCTTC.

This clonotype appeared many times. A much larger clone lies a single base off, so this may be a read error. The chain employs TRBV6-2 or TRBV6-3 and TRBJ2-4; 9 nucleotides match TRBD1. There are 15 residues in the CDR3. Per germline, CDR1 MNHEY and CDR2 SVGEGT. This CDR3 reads CASSSDRGFKNIKYF. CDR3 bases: TGTGCCAGCAGCTCGGACAGGGGCTTCAAAAACATTAAGTACTTC.

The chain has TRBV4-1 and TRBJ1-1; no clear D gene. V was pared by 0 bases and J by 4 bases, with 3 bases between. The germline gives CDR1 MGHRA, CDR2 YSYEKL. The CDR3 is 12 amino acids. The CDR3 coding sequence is TGCGCCAGCAGCCAAGATCCCACTGAAGCTTTCTTT. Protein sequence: CASSQDPTEAFF.

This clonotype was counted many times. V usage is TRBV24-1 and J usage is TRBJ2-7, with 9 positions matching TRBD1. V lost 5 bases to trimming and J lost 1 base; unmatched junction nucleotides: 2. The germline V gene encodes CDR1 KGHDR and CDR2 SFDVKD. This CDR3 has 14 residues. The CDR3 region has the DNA TGTGCCACCAGTGGGGGACAGGGATCCTACGAGCAGTACTTC. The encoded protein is CATSGGQGSYEQYF.

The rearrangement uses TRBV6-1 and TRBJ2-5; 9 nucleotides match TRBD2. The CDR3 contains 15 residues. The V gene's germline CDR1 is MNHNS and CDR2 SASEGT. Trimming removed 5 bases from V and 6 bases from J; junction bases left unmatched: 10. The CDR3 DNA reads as TGTGCCAGCAGTAAAATAGCGGGAGTTGGTAAGACCCAGTACTTC. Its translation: CASSKIAGVGKTQYF.

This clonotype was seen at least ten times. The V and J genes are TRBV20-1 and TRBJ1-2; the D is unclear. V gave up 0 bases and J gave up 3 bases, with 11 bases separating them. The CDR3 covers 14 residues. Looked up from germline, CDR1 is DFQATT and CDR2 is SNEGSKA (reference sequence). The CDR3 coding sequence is TGCAGTGCTAGAGATAGAGCCGTGGACTATGGCTACACCTTC. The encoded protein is CSARDRAVDYGYTF.